These 6 T cell receptor beta chains came from one sample sequenced in a study of blood T cell repertoires in COVID-19. Profiling relied on immunoSEQ multiplex PCR, and the TCRdb table lists in-frame clones only, not all of them. The table has approximately 140,000 clones, 80% to 90% seen once. The sample comprised peripheral blood. The receptors here all came from a woman in her sixties or seventies with COVID-19, enrolled during active disease.

The chain employs TRBV28 and TRBJ2-3; 7 nucleotides agree with TRBD1. CDR1 is MDHEN, CDR2 SYDVKM, per germline. There are 15 residues in the CDR3. The J segment lost 2 bases and the V segment lost 8 bases, leaving 10 bases of the junction unmatched. CDR3 loop: CASGYRGPDTDTQYF. CDR3 nucleotide sequence: TGTGCCAGCGGGTACAGGGGTCCCGACACAGATACGCAGTATTTT.

The chain couples TRBV10-3 to TRBJ2-1, with D perhaps TRBD1 (6 bases). The CDR3 has 15 amino acids. V shed 3 bases and J shed 8 bases, with 17 bases lying between them. CDR1 ENHRY and CDR2 SYGVKD come from the germline V gene. The CDR3: CAISDRAQGVDEQFF. The CDR3 region has the DNA TGTGCCATCAGTGACCGGGCACAGGGCGTGGATGAGCAGTTCTTC.

CDR3 nucleotide sequence: TGTGCCAGCTCTCGAGAAGGGGGGGGTCGGAACACTGAAGCTTTCTTT. Translated: CASSREGGGRNTEAFF. The chain joins TRBV6-4 to TRBJ1-1; D perhaps matches TRBD1 (6 bases). Between the trimmed V and J ends, which lost 8 bases and 1 base, there was a span of 20 bases. This CDR3 spans 16 amino acids. Germline values: CDR1 MRHNA, CDR2 SNTAGT.

This clone was seen just once. The chain recombines TRBV19 with TRBJ1-1; TRBD1 matches at 8 bases. The CDR3 is made up of 14 amino acids. With V trimmed by 6 bases and J by 4 bases, 7 bases remained unmatched. The germline gives CDR1 LNHDA, CDR2 SQIVND (reference sequence). This chain's CDR3 is CASSRQGRGTEAFF. The CDR3 DNA reads as TGTGCCAGTAGCCGACAGGGGAGGGGCACTGAAGCTTTCTTT.

J is TRBJ1-2 and V is TRBV7-2; D unclear. Trimming took 6 bases from V and 3 from J, leaving 11 bases between them. CDR1 is SGHTA, CDR2 FQGNSA, per germline. The CDR3 length is 13 residues. CDR3: CASSSMVDYGYTF. The CDR3 DNA follows: TGTGCCAGCAGTTCCATGGTAGACTATGGCTACACCTTC.

The CDR3 region is CASEQGTYEQYF. The CDR3 region has the DNA TGTGCCAGCGAACAGGGAACCTACGAGCAGTACTTC. V is TRBV7-9 and J is TRBJ2-7; weak D call: TRBD1 (6 bases). The CDR3 totals 12 residues. The V gene lost 8 bases and the J gene lost 2 bases, with 10 bases spanning the gap. Germline V gene lookup returns CDR1 SEHNR and CDR2 FQNEAQ (reference sequence).